Below, 26 T cell receptor beta chains from the same sample are listed, as sequenced in a study of Ad26.COV2.S vaccination and SARS-CoV-2 variants. Treatment reported: some 20 received Ad26.COV2.S at low or high dose, single or two shots; 5 received placebo; per-sample allocation not given. Material that was analyzed had been drawn on day 63 after the first vaccine or placebo injection. Profiling relied on immunoSEQ multiplex PCR, and the TCRdb table lists in-frame clones only, not all of them. The table records some 350,000 clones, 85% to 90% of them present only once. Sequencing was performed on peripheral blood, taken in a trial of Ad26.COV2.S vaccine versus placebo. These receptors were collected from a person aged 18 to 65 who received the Ad26.COV2.S COVID-19 vaccine or a placebo.

The V gene is TRBV29-1, the J gene TRBJ2-2, with D possibly matching TRBD2 (6 bases). The CDR3 covers 12 residues. The germline V gene encodes CDR1 SQVTM and CDR2 ANQGSEA. Between the trimmed V and J ends, which lost 4 bases and 5 bases, there was a span of 8 bases. In DNA form, the CDR3 reads TGCAGCGTTGGCGGAGGGACCGGGGAGCTGTTTTTT. Translating gives CSVGGGTGELFF.

J is TRBJ2-4 and V is TRBV18; D is uncertain. V dropped 4 bases and J dropped 0 bases, with 22 bases sitting between them. Germline V gene data show CDR1 as KGHSH and CDR2 as LQKENI. The CDR3 has 19 residues. The CDR3 protein is CASSLLPTQENLAKNIQYF. The CDR3 region has the DNA TGTGCCAGCTCACTCCTCCCAACCCAGGAGAATTTAGCCAAAAACATTCAGTACTTC. Supplemented by reference TRBV18 and TRBJ2-4, the full variable domain reads NAGVMQNPRHLVRRRGQEARLRCSPMKGHSHVYWYRQLPEEGLKFMVYLQKENIIDESGMPKERFSAEFPKEGPSILRIQQVVRGDSAAYFCASSLLPTQENLAKNIQYFGAGTRLSVL.

The chain is built from TRBV3-1 (or the pseudogene TRBV3-2) and TRBJ2-7, with D maybe TRBD2 (6 bases). V shed 0 bases and J shed 2 bases, with 17 bases lying between them. The germline gives CDR1 LGHDT, CDR2 YNNKEL (reference sequence). The CDR3 is 17 residues long. The DNA of the CDR3 is TGTGCCAGCAGCCAAGATCAAGGACTACCATACCCCTACGAGCAGTACGTC. This gives the protein CASSQDQGLPYPYEQYV.

This chain links TRBV3-1 (or the pseudogene TRBV3-2) with TRBJ2-5, with a tentative D call TRBD1 (6 bases). The V and J ends lost 4 bases and 1 base respectively, with 19 bases between them. The CDR3 covers 17 residues. CDR1 is LGHDT and CDR2 is YNNKEL in the germline V gene (reference sequence). CDR3 bases: TGTGCCAGCAGCCCAGAAAGAGCAGGGGTTAGCCAAGAGACCCAGTACTTC. This encodes CASSPERAGVSQETQYF.

The V gene is TRBV7-2, the J gene TRBJ2-2; 11 bases agree with TRBD2. The CDR3 has 19 residues. The V gene's germline CDR1 is SGHTA and CDR2 FQGNSA. The V and J ends lost 4 bases and 2 bases, in that order; junction bases with no gene match: 12. CDR3 protein: CASSSHARTSGLNTGELFF. The CDR3 DNA follows: TGTGCCAGCAGCTCTCACGCTCGGACTAGCGGGCTAAACACCGGGGAGCTGTTTTTT.

The chain uses TRBV9 and TRBJ2-1; TRBD1 matches 8 bases. Losses at the gene ends were 3 bases for V and 6 bases for J; bases not matched to a gene: 8. Germline V gene lookup returns CDR1 SGDLS and CDR2 YYNGEE. The CDR3 is 15 residues long. CDR3 nucleotide sequence: TGTGCCAGCAGCGCCGGACAGGGTTGGGGCAATGAGCAGTTCTTC. This encodes CASSAGQGWGNEQFF.

This chain joins TRBV11-2 and TRBJ1-5, with D perhaps matching TRBD1 (6 bases). The CDR3 has 14 residues. Germline values: CDR1 SGHAT, CDR2 FQNNGV. V gave up 4 bases and J gave up 3 bases, with 10 bases separating them. CDR3 DNA: TGTGCCAGCAGCTCGACAGGAATCAATCAGCCCCAGCATTTT. Its translation is CASSSTGINQPQHF.

The chain uses TRBV15 and TRBJ2-1; 10 bases match TRBD1. CDR3 length equals 16 residues. Germline values: CDR1 LNHNV, CDR2 YYDKDF (reference sequence). V lost 7 bases to trimming and J lost 4 bases; unmatched junction nucleotides: 10. This chain's CDR3 is CATTRGQGIQYNEQFF. As DNA, the CDR3 is TGTGCCACCACCCGGGGACAGGGGATCCAATACAATGAGCAGTTCTTC.

This chain joins TRBV6-2 or TRBV6-3 and TRBJ2-5; no clear D gene. The germline gives CDR1 MNHEY, CDR2 SVGEGT. The CDR3 runs 14 residues. Trimming took off 6 bases at V and 4 bases at J, with 15 bases between the two ends. The DNA for the CDR3 is TGTGCCAGCAGACCTCTGGGTTTTCGAGAGACCCAGTACTTC. It encodes CASRPLGFRETQYF.

V and J are TRBV28 and TRBJ1-4; possible D gene TRBD1, 6 bases. CDR1 is MDHEN and CDR2 is SYDVKM in the germline V gene. The CDR3 contains 14 residues. V lost 8 bases, J lost 4 bases, and 14 bases lay in between. The CDR3 spells CASGRDIDNEKLFF. Here the CDR3 DNA reads TGTGCCAGCGGCCGGGACATAGATAATGAAAAACTGTTTTTT.

The chain recombines TRBV19 with TRBJ1-4, with D possibly matching TRBD1 (6 bases). There are 20 residues in the CDR3. The V gene lost 3 bases and the J gene lost 0 bases, with 23 bases spanning the gap. CDR1 is LNHDA, CDR2 SQIVND, per germline (reference sequence). This CDR3 reads CASSIFFLRGGYATNEKLFF. The CDR3 coding sequence is TGTGCCAGTAGTATCTTTTTTCTGAGGGGGGGATATGCAACTAATGAAAAACTGTTTTTT.

The chain links TRBV28 to TRBJ2-3; D possibly corresponds to TRBD2 (5 bases). V shed 4 bases and J shed 5 bases, with 10 bases lying between them. Per germline, CDR1 MDHEN and CDR2 SYDVKM. The CDR3 has 13 amino acids. The CDR3: CASSYRTQDTQYF. DNA for the CDR3: TGTGCCAGCAGTTACCGGACTCAAGATACGCAGTATTTT. Supplemented by reference TRBV28 and TRBJ2-3, the full variable domain reads DVKVTQSSRYLVKRTGEKVFLECVQDMDHENMFWYRQDPGLGLRLIYFSYDVKMKEKGDIPEGYSVSREKKERFSLILESASTNQTSMYLCASSYRTQDTQYFGPGTRLTVL.

This sequence joins TRBV28 and TRBJ2-6, with D possibly being TRBD1 (5 bases). CDR1 is MDHEN, CDR2 SYDVKM, per germline. The CDR3 has 15 residues. The V end was cut by 0 bases, the J end by 2 bases, with 5 bases between. For the CDR3, the DNA is TGTGCCAGCAGTTTATGGACAGCTGGGGCCAACGTCCTGACTTTC. Amino acids: CASSLWTAGANVLTF.

The CDR3 loop is CASSQVGGSHDNEQFF. CDR3 DNA sequence: TGTGCCAGCAGCCAAGTTGGCGGGAGCCACGACAATGAGCAGTTCTTC. The chain carries TRBV4-2 and TRBJ2-1; TRBD2 aligns across 7 bases. Germline trimming cut 1 base from V and 5 bases from J; bases unmatched to any gene: 8. This CDR3 is built from 16 residues. The V gene's germline CDR1 is LGHNA and CDR2 YNFKEQ.

The chain joins TRBV18 to TRBJ1-5; 7 nucleotides align to TRBD1. From germline, CDR1 is KGHSH and CDR2 LQKENI. The CDR3 is 15 amino acids. The J segment lost 4 bases and the V segment lost 6 bases, leaving 9 bases of the junction unmatched. CDR3 loop: CASSPFSGGNQPQHF. The CDR3, as DNA: TGTGCCAGCTCGCCCTTTTCAGGGGGTAATCAGCCCCAGCATTTT.

This clone was recorded only once. V usage is TRBV6-4 and J usage is TRBJ1-6, with TRBD1 identical over 7 bases. Germline V gene lookup returns CDR1 MRHNA and CDR2 SNTAGT. This CDR3 comprises 15 residues. With V trimmed by 6 bases and J by 7 bases, 9 bases remained unmatched. In DNA form, the CDR3 reads TGTGCCAGCAGCCCCGACAGGGCGGGGAATTCACCCCTCCACTTT. This sequence encodes CASSPDRAGNSPLHF.

The chain couples TRBV29-1 to TRBJ1-1, with D possibly TRBD1 on 5 matching bases. This CDR3 region has 17 residues. V was trimmed by 0 bases and J by 2 bases, leaving 19 bases between them. Germline assignment: CDR1 SQVTM and CDR2 ANQGSEA. The CDR3 nucleotides read TGCAGCGTTGAAGATTGGGAGGGACTCTGGGGTAACACTGAAGCTTTCTTT. Translating gives CSVEDWEGLWGNTEAFF.

J is TRBJ1-2 and V is TRBV25-1; D gene uncertain. The CDR3 has 15 residues. Germline V gene sequence: CDR1 MGHDK, CDR2 SYGVNS. Deletions cut 1 base from V and 7 bases from J, with 16 bases between. The CDR3 DNA is TGTGCCAGCAGTGAATCCCGCATGTCTGATCGTGGCTACACCTTC. This sequence encodes CASSESRMSDRGYTF.

The chain recombines TRBV19 with TRBJ1-1; 7 positions match TRBD1. CDR1 is LNHDA and CDR2 is SQIVND in the germline V gene (reference sequence). The CDR3 has 14 residues. With 3 bases clipped from V and 5 bases from J, the junction kept 6 bases outside the gene matches. The CDR3 bases are TGTGCCAGTAGTATGAGACAGGGACCGACTGAAGCTTTCTTT. Its translation is CASSMRQGPTEAFF.

The rearrangement links TRBV7-2 to TRBJ2-3, with a tentative D call TRBD2 (6 bases). The CDR3 covers 13 residues. Deletions cut 11 bases from V and 3 bases from J, with 15 bases between. Per the germline V gene, CDR1 is SGHTA and CDR2 is FQGNSA. The CDR3 coding sequence is TGTGCCGTCCTTGGAGGGAGAACAGATACGCAGTATTTT. Its protein product is CAVLGGRTDTQYF.

The J gene is TRBJ1-1, the V gene TRBV12-3 or TRBV12-4, with D unclear. This CDR3 contains 13 residues. Deletions cut 4 bases from V and 5 bases from J, with 11 bases between. The chain's CDR3 is CASSSVQRTEAFF. The CDR3 DNA reads TGTGCCAGCAGTTCCGTACAGAGGACTGAAGCTTTCTTT.

The V gene is TRBV7-3, the J gene TRBJ2-6; 9 bases align to TRBD1. CDR3 length: 19 residues. V shed 0 bases and J 2 bases; nucleotides not matched to a gene: 8. CDR1 SGHTA and CDR2 FQGTGA come from the germline V gene. CDR3 nucleotides: TGTGCCAGCAGCTTAACACCAGGGACAGGGTACGCTGGGGCCAACGTCCTGACTTTC. Translation gives CASSLTPGTGYAGANVLTF.

V and J are TRBV10-3 and TRBJ2-3; D is undetermined. CDR3 length: 12 residues. CDR1 and CDR2 from the germline V gene are ENHRY and SYGVKD. V was shortened by 6 bases and J by 0 bases, with 4 bases between the two germline ends. In DNA form, the CDR3 reads TGTGCCATCAGCGGTAGCACAGATACGCAGTATTTT. Translation: CAISGSTDTQYF.

The chain links TRBV4-3 to TRBJ1-1; maybe TRBD1 (5 bases). The CDR3 totals 13 residues. Trimming cost V 0 bases and J 11 bases, with 13 bases left between them. CDR1 is LGHNA, CDR2 YSLEER, per germline. CDR3 sequence reads: CASSQDRGSLAFF. In DNA form, the CDR3 reads TGCGCCAGCAGCCAAGATCGGGGCAGCCTGGCTTTCTTT.

This chain connects TRBV3-1 (or the pseudogene TRBV3-2) to TRBJ2-3; the match to TRBD2 covers 14 bases. V lost 4 bases to trimming and J lost 6 bases; unmatched junction nucleotides: 9. The CDR3 is 17 amino acids. CDR1 is LGHDT and CDR2 is YNNKEL in the germline V gene (reference sequence). In nucleotides, the CDR3 is TGTGCCAGCAGCCCTACCGGGACTAGCGGGGGTCCGGATACGCAGTATTTT. It specifies CASSPTGTSGGPDTQYF.

The rearrangement uses TRBV10-1 and TRBJ2-7; a weak D match, TRBD2 (6 bases). Germline V CDR1 and CDR2: WNHNN, SYGVQD (reference sequence). V was cut by 5 bases and J by 9 bases, with 23 bases left in between. The CDR3 has 15 amino acids. CDR3 sequence reads: CASSSPIRPPSVQYV. The DNA of the CDR3 is TGCGCCAGCAGTTCCCCCATAAGGCCCCCTAGCGTGCAGTACGTC.